This T cell receptor (beta chain) was retrieved from a study of T cells in Graves' hyperthyroidism and ophthalmopathy. Study-level points and caveats: Before onset, by a median of around six months, the model predicted ophthalmopathy. Blood shared most expanded thyroid clonotypes above 0.001.

The investigators amplified TCR beta CDR3 regions from RNA transcripts. First-round RT-PCR of the TCR CDR3 relied on the HTBI primer set. TCRdb re-called the multiplex PCR reads through MiXCR, storing one row per CDR3 protein. The sample yields 350,000 to 400,000 distinct CDR3 sequences, about 15% seen once. This clonotype appeared a few times. Its antigen remains unidentified. The sequencing input was blood. The receptor was derived from a woman in her fifties or sixties with Graves' hyperthyroidism.

The CDR3 is CSADRYVSPGNEQFF. For the CDR3, the DNA is TGCAGTGCCGACCGATATGTCTCCCCTGGGAATGAGCAGTTCTTC. The chain carries TRBV20-1 and TRBJ2-1; no clear D gene. The CDR3 extends over 15 amino acids. Germline CDR1 is DFQATT and CDR2 is SNEGSKA (reference sequence). Trimming stripped 6 bases from V and 7 bases from J, with 22 bases between.